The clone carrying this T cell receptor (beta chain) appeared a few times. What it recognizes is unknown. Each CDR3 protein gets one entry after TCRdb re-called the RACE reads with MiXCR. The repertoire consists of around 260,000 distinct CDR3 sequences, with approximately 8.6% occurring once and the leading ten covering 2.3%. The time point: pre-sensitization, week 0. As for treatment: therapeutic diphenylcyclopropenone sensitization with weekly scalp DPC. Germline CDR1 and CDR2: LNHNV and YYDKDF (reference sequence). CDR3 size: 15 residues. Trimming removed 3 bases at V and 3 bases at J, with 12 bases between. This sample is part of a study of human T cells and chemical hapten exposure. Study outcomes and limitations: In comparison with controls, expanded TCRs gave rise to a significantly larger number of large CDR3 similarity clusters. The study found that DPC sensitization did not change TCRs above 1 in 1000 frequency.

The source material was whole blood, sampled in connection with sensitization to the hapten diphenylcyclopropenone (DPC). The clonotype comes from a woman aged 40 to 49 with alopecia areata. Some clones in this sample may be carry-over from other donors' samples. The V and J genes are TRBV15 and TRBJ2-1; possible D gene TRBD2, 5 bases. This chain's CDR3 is CATSSTSFFYNEQFF. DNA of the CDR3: TGTGCCACCAGCAGTACTAGTTTTTTCTACAATGAGCAGTTCTTC.